The TCR beta chain under discussion was sequenced for a study of T cells after yellow fever vaccination. Turning to the study itself: Where fractions had low cell numbers, libraries were prepared from them with the SMART-Seq v4 Ultra Low Input RNA kit. Study-level results: Though weaker, the secondary response peaked faster, on day 5 versus 15. Abundant contaminating clonotypes from the bulk population could appear in FACS-sorted repertoires.

This clonotype has only a few counts. Its cognate antigen is unknown. Production of TCR cDNA was by 5'RACE template switching, which also added a universal primer site and UMIs. TCRdb ran MiXCR on the 5' RACE reads and lists one entry per CDR3 protein. Of nearly 300,000 distinct CDR3 sequences listed, approximately 10% are singletons. Source: CD4+ T cells sorted from PBMCs, taken 5 days after the yellow fever booster vaccination. The source of this sequence is a man aged 18 to 29 who received the YFV17D yellow fever vaccine.

The CDR3: CATSPGAAQPQHF. The CDR3 DNA sequence: TGTGCCACCAGTCCTGGGGCGGCTCAGCCCCAGCATTTT. This chain connects TRBV24-1 to TRBJ1-5, with D possibly being TRBD1 (5 bases). CDR1 is KGHDR, CDR2 SFDVKD, per germline. CDR3 length: 13 residues. Trimming cost V 6 bases and J 6 bases, with 11 bases left between them.